This TCR beta chain originates from a study of T cells expressing NK-cell markers (TCRdb year 2020). For the study in its entirety: Three sorted T-cell subsets (CD3+CD56+NKG2C+, CD3+CD56+NKG2C- and CD3+CD56-NKG2C+) from fewer than 10 donors had their TCR beta-chain repertoires profiled. Of the eight sequenced donors, seven were found to be HCMV-seropositive and one was found to be HCMV-seronegative. All eight donors whose samples were sequenced were randomly selected healthy volunteers, three of them men and five women. Sequencing of the libraries produced 2 x 150 bp reads on Illumina HiSeq 2000/2500, MiSeq or NextSeq.

Concerning this clonotype itself: Its antigen is unknown.

CDR1 is given as SGHNT and CDR2 as YYREEE, both from the germline V gene (reference sequence). The CDR3 contains 15 residues, cysteine and phenylalanine counted. No DNA is given. HCMV serostatus was determined by detecting HCMV-specific IgG in serum with a commercial ELISA kit. Ficoll density gradient centrifugation was used to isolate peripheral blood mononuclear cells from blood. The reads were generated on an Illumina HiSeq 2000. The TCR beta cDNA libraries were made using 5'RACE template switching, a step that added both a universal primer site and unique molecular identifiers. cDNA synthesis was primed from the TCR beta constant segment and was followed by two successive PCR amplification steps. The original pipeline was this. MIGEC was used to demultiplex reads and group reads by UMI, and MiTCR was used to assemble and quantify clonotypes. To remove erroneous sequences, TCR cDNA sequences were retained only when supported by two or more reads. The tcR package was used for downstream repertoire analysis, with clonotypes matched between fractions based on CDR3 nucleotide sequence plus V segment. VDJmatch was used to annotate antigen specificity against VDJdb, with one amino acid substitution in CDR3 permitted. Through TCRdb reprocessing, the reads give one entry per CDR3 protein sequence; DNA is omitted. For this entry, the V and J calls and clone size follow TCRdb and not the study's own pipeline. In this sample's table one finds about 260,000 distinct CDR3 sequences. The biggest ten clones account for 0.39% of the sample.

Broader findings and caveats from the paper: Whether the expanded NKG2C-expressing T cell clones were specific for HCMV antigens remained unclear. Those dominant clonotypes were again the most abundant among CD3+CD56-NKG2C+ cells in a few donors, at about 28.3-65%. In about six donors, the dominant CD3+CD56+NKG2C+ clonotypes were found to rank among the top 10 CD8+ clonotypes and to make up about 1.0-8% of CD8+ T cells.

The sequence joins TRBV5-4 to TRBJ2-3. Sequenced material: blood T cells: a sorted CD56 or NKG2C T cell subset, CD4+ or CD8+ T cells, or bulk PBMC T cells (not recorded which). This TCR came from a man in his late teens or twenties in good health. Donor details come from another sample of the same person, matched by shared clones. Here the CDR3 is given as CASSLKLLVSDTQYF.